This is a list of T cell receptor beta chains from one sample in a study of technical replicates of blood from a handful of donors. Using immunoSEQ multiplex PCR, the repertoire was profiled, and TCRdb retains in-frame clones only, with some absent. The profile covers under 95,000 clones, with 90% to 95% appearing a single time and 0.25% taken by the ten largest. Sequences were obtained from T cells isolated from PBMCs. The origin of the receptors is a human donor in good health. Both conserved end residues are part of each CDR3. Fields, in order: V gene, D gene, CDR3 length, J gene, clone size, CDR3 DNA, CDR3 protein. D genes are given only for firm matches. Expanded clones get a size class; other rows say once, few or many, or leave the size out.

TRBV6-5	TRBD1	14	TRBJ2-2	-	TGTGCCAGCAGCTCCGGGACAGTTACCGGGGAGCTGTTTTTT	CASSSGTVTGELFF
TRBV4-1	TRBD2	15	TRBJ2-5	-	TGCGCCAGCAGCCAAGTAGCGGGGTTGCAAGAGACCCAGTACTTC	CASSQVAGLQETQYF
TRBV5-1	TRBD2	15	TRBJ2-3	-	TGCGCCAGCAGCCCGGGACTAGCGGGAGGAGGGTCGCAGTATTTT	CASSPGLAGGGSQYF
TRBV10-3	-	12	TRBJ1-2	once	TGTGCCATCTCGGAAAATGAGGAGGGCTACACCTTC	CAISENEEGYTF
TRBV28	TRBD2	16	TRBJ2-1	-	TGTGCCAGCATCCCTAGCGGGGGGAGCTCCTACAATGAGCAGTTCTTC	CASIPSGGSSYNEQFF
TRBV7-7	-	9	TRBJ1-1	-	TGTGCTAGCAGCCCCGGAGCTTTCTTT	CASSPGAFF
TRBV30	TRBD1	14	TRBJ1-1	-	TGTGCCTGGAACCCGGGACAGGGGGTGGCTCAGGCTTTCTTT	CAWNPGQGVAQAFF
TRBV7-7	-	14	TRBJ2-1	-	TGTGCTAGCAGCTTAGGTCACAGGGCTTCTGAGCAGTTCTTC	CASSLGHRASEQFF
TRBV7-2	-	16	TRBJ1-4	once	TGTGCCAGCAGCTTACAGGGTTTAGGAACTAATGAAAAACTGTTTTTT	CASSLQGLGTNEKLFF
TRBV29-1	-	12	TRBJ1-2	-	TGCAGCGCCGAAACATTTAACTATGGCTACACCTTC	CSAETFNYGYTF
TRBV5-1	-	15	TRBJ2-7	-	TGCGCCAGCAGCTTGGCGCCAGGGATCTCCTACGAGCAGTACTTC	CASSLAPGISYEQYF
TRBV28	TRBD1	14	TRBJ1-1	-	TGTGCCAGCAGTTTTTTAGGGGGCGAGGGTGAAGCTTTCTTT	CASSFLGGEGEAFF
TRBV6-1	-	14	TRBJ1-1	once	TGTGCCAGCGGTATCGGGGGGGGGTACACTGAAGCTTTCTTT	CASGIGGGYTEAFF
TRBV5-1	TRBD1	13	TRBJ2-7	-	TGCGCCAGCAGTACGGGACAGCCCTACGAGCAGTACTTC	CASSTGQPYEQYF
TRBV6-5	-	13	TRBJ1-1	-	TGTGCCAGCAGTTATCGGGCGGGCACTGAAGCTTTCTTT	CASSYRAGTEAFF
TRBV4-1	TRBD1	14	TRBJ1-1	once	TGCGCCAGCAGCCAAGGCCAGGGGGGCACTGAAGCTTTCTTT	CASSQGQGGTEAFF
TRBV5-1	TRBD2	15	TRBJ2-7	-	TGCGCCAGCAGCCGGGAGGGACTAGCTTCGTACGAGCAGTACTTC	CASSREGLASYEQYF
TRBV2	TRBD2	16	TRBJ2-1	-	TGTGCCAGCATAGGTTTAGCGGGAGAGTCCTACAATGAGCAGTTCTTC	CASIGLAGESYNEQFF
TRBV11-3	-	17	TRBJ2-7	-	TGTGCCAGCAGCTTGACCTCCGGGAAAGGTATCGTCTACGAGCAGTACTTC	CASSLTSGKGIVYEQYF
TRBV28	TRBD2	15	TRBJ2-1	-	TGTGCCAGCTTAGCGGGAGGCGGCCCGTACAATGAGCAGTTCTTC	CASLAGGGPYNEQFF
TRBV5-1	-	12	TRBJ2-1	-	TGCGCCAGCAGGGTAGGAGAGGATGAGCAGTTCTTC	CASRVGEDEQFF
TRBV5-4	TRBD1	14	TRBJ1-4	-	TGTGCCAGCGGACCGGGACAGGGATTTGAAAAACTGTTTTTT	CASGPGQGFEKLFF
TRBV12-5	TRBD1	19	TRBJ1-1	-	TGTGCTAGTGGTTTGGTACTTGGGTACGCACAGGGGGCGAACACTGAAGCTTTCTTT	CASGLVLGYAQGANTEAFF
TRBV2	-	13	TRBJ2-5	-	TGTGCCAGCAGCTGGAGAAGCGAAGAGACCCAGTACTTC	CASSWRSEETQYF
TRBV2	TRBD1	19	TRBJ1-6	-	TGTGCCAGCAACGCCGAGACAGGGAAGTCCGTCCCTTATAATTCACCCCTCCACTTT	CASNAETGKSVPYNSPLHF
TRBV5-1	-	16	TRBJ1-4	-	TGCGCCAGCAGCTTTGTTTTACAGGGCCCTAATGAAAAACTGTTTTTT	CASSFVLQGPNEKLFF
TRBV14	TRBD1	13	TRBJ1-2	-	TGTGCCAGCAGCCCCGGGACAGGATATGGCTACACCTTC	CASSPGTGYGYTF
TRBV13	TRBD2	15	TRBJ2-7	-	TGTGCCAGCAGCTTACTAGCGGGGGGCTCCTACGAGCAGTACTTC	CASSLLAGGSYEQYF
TRBV27	-	15	TRBJ2-3	-	TGTGCCAGCAGTCCCGGGACTCGCTACACAGATACGCAGTATTTT	CASSPGTRYTDTQYF
TRBV4-1	TRBD1	16	TRBJ2-2	-	TGCGCCAGCGATCCGAGCCGGACAGGCCTCACCGGGGAGCTGTTTTTT	CASDPSRTGLTGELFF
TRBV5-1	-	16	TRBJ1-5	-	TGCGCCAGCAGCTTGAACCCGGGTCCGGATTATCAGCCCCAGCATTTT	CASSLNPGPDYQPQHF
TRBV2	-	17	TRBJ1-3	-	TGTGCCAGCAGTGATCTAAGACTGAGCGACTCTGGAAACACCATATATTTT	CASSDLRLSDSGNTIYF
TRBV19	-	15	TRBJ1-1	-	TGTGCCAGTAGTAGGCTCCCCCGGGTGAACACTGAAGCTTTCTTT	CASSRLPRVNTEAFF
TRBV18	TRBD1	18	TRBJ2-3	-	TGTGCCAGCTCACCACCACCGGTAGGACAGGGTATGTGGGATACGCAGTATTTT	CASSPPPVGQGMWDTQYF
TRBV9	TRBD1	15	TRBJ1-6	few	TGTGCCAGCAGCGCCCGACAGGGTACTAATTCACCCCTCCACTTT	CASSARQGTNSPLHF
TRBV5-1	-	14	TRBJ1-5	-	TGCGCCAGCAGCCCAGCAGGGGCCGGGCAGCCCCAGCATTTT	CASSPAGAGQPQHF
TRBV29-1	TRBD2	13	TRBJ2-5	-	TGCAGCGTTGATGGCGGGAGTGGCGAGACCCAGTACTTC	CSVDGGSGETQYF
TRBV25-1	-	15	TRBJ1-6	-	TGTGCCAGCAGTTACCCCCGGGAGGTGAATTCACCCCTCCACTTT	CASSYPREVNSPLHF
TRBV19	-	13	TRBJ1-5	-	TGTGCCACCGCGGACATAAGCAATCAGCCCCAGCATTTT	CATADISNQPQHF
TRBV19	-	15	TRBJ1-2	-	TGTGCCAGTAGTAGAACCGACAGTCTTAACTATGGCTACACCTTC	CASSRTDSLNYGYTF
TRBV29-1	-	12	TRBJ1-1	once	TGCAGCGGGCAGTGGTTGAACACTGAAGCTTTCTTT	CSGQWLNTEAFF
TRBV29-1	TRBD1	13	TRBJ1-1	-	TGCAGCGTTGACATCACAGGGGCTACTGAAGCTTTCTTT	CSVDITGATEAFF
TRBV28	-	14	TRBJ1-5	-	TGTGCCAGCAGTCGAGCCCGCGCGAATCAGCCCCAGCATTTT	CASSRARANQPQHF
TRBV2	TRBD2	13	TRBJ2-7	-	TGTGCCAGCAAGGCTAGCGGCTCCTACGAGCAGTACTTC	CASKASGSYEQYF
TRBV6-1	TRBD2	14	TRBJ2-7	-	TGTGCCAGCAGTGATTCGGGAGGGTGGTACGAGCAGTACTTC	CASSDSGGWYEQYF
TRBV6-1	TRBD1	13	TRBJ2-1	-	TGTGCCAGCATCAGGGGGTCCCACAATGAGCAGTTCTTC	CASIRGSHNEQFF
TRBV5-1	-	15	TRBJ1-3	-	TGCGCCAGCAGCCTAACAGGGTTCTCTGGAAACACCATATATTTT	CASSLTGFSGNTIYF
TRBV6-1	-	14	TRBJ2-5	-	TGTGCCAGCAGTGTAGACAGCTACCAAGAGACCCAGTACTTC	CASSVDSYQETQYF
TRBV21-1	-	17	TRBJ1-1	-	TGTGCCAGCAGCAAAGAGGCGCAGATCTCGGGTATCACTGAAGCTTTCTTT	CASSKEAQISGITEAFF
TRBV9	TRBD1	16	TRBJ2-7	-	TGTGCCAGCAGCGTAGGCCTCCGGGACAGCTCCTACGAGCAGTACTTC	CASSVGLRDSSYEQYF
TRBV10-3	TRBD2	16	TRBJ2-3	-	TGTGCCATCAGTGAGGGGGTAGCGGGAGTAGTAGATACGCAGTATTTT	CAISEGVAGVVDTQYF
TRBV9	TRBD1	15	TRBJ2-1	-	TGTGCCAGCAGCGTTGAGGGACAGGGGGCGGGTGAGCAGTTCTTC	CASSVEGQGAGEQFF
TRBV7-2	TRBD1	16	TRBJ1-1	-	TGTGCCAGCAGCTTATGGGACAGATATTCGAACACTGAAGCTTTCTTT	CASSLWDRYSNTEAFF
TRBV5-1	-	15	TRBJ1-3	-	TGCGCCAGCAGCTTGGCCACGGGTTCTGGAAACACCATATATTTT	CASSLATGSGNTIYF
TRBV23-1	-	14	TRBJ1-1	-	TGCGCCAGCAGTACCTACAGGGAGAACACTGAAGCTTTCTTT	CASSTYRENTEAFF